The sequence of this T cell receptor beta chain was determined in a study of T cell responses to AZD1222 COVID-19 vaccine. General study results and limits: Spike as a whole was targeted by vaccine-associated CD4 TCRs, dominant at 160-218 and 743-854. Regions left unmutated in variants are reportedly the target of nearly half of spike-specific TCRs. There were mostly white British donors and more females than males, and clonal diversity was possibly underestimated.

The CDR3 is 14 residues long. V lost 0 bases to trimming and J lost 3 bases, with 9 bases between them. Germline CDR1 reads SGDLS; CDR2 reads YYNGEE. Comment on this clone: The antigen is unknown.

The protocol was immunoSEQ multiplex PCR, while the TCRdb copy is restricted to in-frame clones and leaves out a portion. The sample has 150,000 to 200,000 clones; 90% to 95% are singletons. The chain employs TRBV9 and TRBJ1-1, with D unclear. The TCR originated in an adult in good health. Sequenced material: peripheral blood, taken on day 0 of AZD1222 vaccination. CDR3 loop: CASSVDPNHTEAFF. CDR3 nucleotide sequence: TGTGCCAGCAGCGTAGATCCCAACCACACTGAAGCTTTCTTT.